These T cell receptor beta chains were read from a single sample in a study of cytomegalovirus exposure and HLA in healthy donors. Libraries were prepared by immunoSEQ multiplex PCR; TCRdb keeps only in-frame clonotypes and omits some of them. The repertoire holds about 130,000 clones, 88% seen once, with 1.2% to 1.5% in the top ten. The sequenced material came from PBMCs. The origin of the receptors is a man between 25 and 39 years old in good health and CMV-seronegative. The CDR3 runs from the conserved cysteine through the conserved F or W. A D gene is named only where the DNA matches it firmly. A clone size is listed for some rows: how often the clone was seen (once, few, many), or a class if it is expanded.

>NA|TRBJ1-1|TRBV25-1|NA
CASRSRAVGYTEAFF
TGTGCCAGCAGAAGCCGCGCGGTTGGGTACACTGAAGCTTTCTTT
>NA|TRBJ2-7|TRBV6-6|TRBD1
CASSYPGGTGADEQYF
TGTGCCAGCAGCTACCCAGGTGGGACAGGGGCCGACGAGCAGTACTTC
>once|TRBJ2-3|TRBV27|TRBD2
CASKTSGRTDTQYF
TGTGCCAGCAAGACTAGCGGGAGGACAGATACGCAGTATTTT
>once|TRBJ2-7|TRBV4-1|NA
CASSLGMGAGYEQYF
TGCGCCAGCAGCCTTGGGATGGGGGCAGGGTACGAGCAGTACTTC
>NA|TRBJ2-7|TRBV18|TRBD1
CASSLTPGQTAYEQYF
TGTGCCAGCTCACTAACGCCGGGACAGACCGCCTACGAGCAGTACTTC
>NA|TRBJ2-3|TRBV30|NA
CAWSISGGADTQYF
TGTGCCTGGAGTATTAGCGGAGGGGCTGATACGCAGTATTTT
>NA|TRBJ2-2|TRBV11-2|TRBD1
CASSFDRGTGELFF
TGTGCCAGCAGCTTTGACAGGGGCACCGGGGAGCTGTTTTTT
>NA|TRBJ2-4|TRBV29-1|TRBD1
CSVPSARDRPHIQYF
TGCAGCGTACCGAGTGCCCGGGACAGGCCGCACATTCAGTACTTC
>NA|TRBJ2-2|TRBV6-5|TRBD1
CAHRGTTGELFF
TGTGCCCACAGGGGGACCACCGGGGAGCTGTTTTTT
>NA|TRBJ2-1|TRBV7-9|NA
CASSGIASYNEQFF
TGTGCCAGCAGCGGAATAGCTTCCTACAATGAGCAGTTCTTC
>NA|TRBJ1-6|TRBV18|NA
CASSPTGGAESPLHF
TGTGCCAGCTCACCGACTGGGGGGGCGGAATCACCCCTCCACTTT